What follows is one TCR beta chain and its context. Its antigen is not identified. The data derive from a study of identical twins. TCRdb redid the calling of the 5' RACE reads with MiXCR, one entry per CDR3 protein. The sample holds about 280,000 distinct CDR3 sequences; 8% to 9% are singletons and the top ten take 2.1%. Study conclusions and caveats: Beta clonotypes that were abundant in cord blood contained fewer insertions, a pattern absent from memory repertoires. Alpha sequences that were out-of-frame and twin-shared showed an excess of low generation probability.

All of the donors were Caucasians in good health. The CDR3 is made up of 16 amino acids. Trimming cost V 5 bases and J 0 bases, with 13 bases left between them. Germline CDR1 SGHTA, CDR2 FQGNSA. This sample was shared with a second study, whose subject was yellow fever vaccine responses in identical twins. From that paper: A vaccine T cell response that seemed partly convergent and partly personalized was reported in twins.

This clonotype originated in a woman aged 18 to 35 in good health. The chain joins TRBV7-2 to TRBJ1-4, with a weak D call TRBD1 (6 bases). Sequenced input: memory (CD45RO+) T cells sorted from blood. The CDR3 DNA reads as TGTGCCAGCAGCCCAGCGGACAGCGCAACTAATGAAAAACTGTTTTTT. Protein: CASSPADSATNEKLFF.